These 32 T cell receptor beta chains were sequenced from one sample in a study of blood T cell repertoires in COVID-19. Generated by immunoSEQ multiplex PCR, the TCRdb table keeps only in-frame clones and is missing some. The sample yields about 150,000 clones, around 80% seen once. Sequencing was done on a sample of peripheral blood. All receptors derive from a human donor in a cohort sampled during active COVID-19.

This clone has only a few counts. The chain carries TRBV18 and TRBJ1-6; no definite D call. This CDR3 is built from 16 residues. From germline, CDR1 is KGHSH and CDR2 LQKENI. Between the trimmed V and J ends, which lost 3 bases and 5 bases, there was a span of 14 bases. The CDR3, as DNA: TGTGCCAGCTCACCCCAAGGCCCTACTAATAATTCACCCCTCCACTTT. It translates to CASSPQGPTNNSPLHF. Based on the CDR3 plus reference TRBV18 and TRBJ1-6, the full variable domain is NAGVMQNPRHLVRRRGQEARLRCSPMKGHSHVYWYRQLPEEGLKFMVYLQKENIIDESGMPKERFSAEFPKEGPSILRIQQVVRGDSAAYFCASSPQGPTNNSPLHFGNGTRLTVT.

Of note for this clone: The junction departs from germline at one end; a sequencing error may be responsible. This rearrangement joins TRBV4-1 to TRBJ2-5, with D tentatively TRBD1 (5 bases). Per germline, CDR1 MGHRA and CDR2 YSYEKL. The CDR3 has 15 amino acids. The CDR3 protein is CASTQYGQGQETQYF. The CDR3 DNA reads TGCGCCAGCACCCAATATGGGCAGGGCCAAGAGACCCAGTACTTC.

The V call is TRBV5-4, the J call TRBJ2-7; 8 bases fit TRBD1. Germline V gene data show CDR1 as SGHNT and CDR2 as YYREEE (reference sequence). V shed 6 bases and J 7 bases; nucleotides not matched to a gene: 15. The length of the CDR3 is 15 residues. CDR3 nucleotide sequence: TGTGCCAGCAAGACACCGGGACAGGACCTCGGGGAGCAGTACTTC. Translated: CASKTPGQDLGEQYF.

This chain uses TRBV18 with TRBJ1-4; 8 bases fit TRBD1. CDR1 is KGHSH, CDR2 LQKENI, per germline. The length of the CDR3 is 16 residues. Unmatched junction bases numbered 11, after V lost 3 bases and J lost 8 bases. As DNA, the CDR3 is TGTGCCAGCTCACCCCGGACAGGGAACGCTGAGGAAAAACTGTTTTTT. It translates to CASSPRTGNAEEKLFF.

The sample holds a few counts of this clone. The genes are TRBV18 and TRBJ1-1, with 7 bases lining up with TRBD1. Germline assignment: CDR1 KGHSH and CDR2 LQKENI. The ends lost 3 bases at V and 1 base at J; junction bases unmatched: 5. The CDR3 has 15 residues. CDR3 protein: CASSPFQGGNTEAFF. The CDR3 DNA follows: TGTGCCAGCTCACCGTTCCAGGGGGGGAACACTGAAGCTTTCTTT.

This rearrangement joins TRBV15 to TRBJ1-2, with D unresolved. V was pared by 1 base and J by 8 bases, with 11 bases between. Per germline, CDR1 LNHNV and CDR2 YYDKDF (reference sequence). The CDR3 runs to 13 residues. The chain's CDR3 is CATSRVPPRGYTF. The CDR3 bases are TGTGCCACCAGCAGAGTCCCCCCCAGGGGCTACACCTTC.

The chain links TRBV15 to TRBJ2-7; D remains ambiguous. Germline CDR1 and CDR2: LNHNV and YYDKDF (reference sequence). V shed 0 bases and J shed 1 base, with 7 bases lying between them. The CDR3 is made up of 14 amino acids. The CDR3 sequence: CATSRDIQSYEQYF. CDR3 bases: TGTGCCACCAGCAGAGATATTCAGTCCTACGAGCAGTACTTC. Looking up the rest from reference TRBV15 and TRBJ2-7 gives the full variable domain: DAMVIQNPRYQVTQFGKPVTLSCSQTLNHNVMYWYQQKSSQAPKLLFHYYDKDFNNEADTPDNFQSRRPNTSFCFLDIRSPGLGDTAMYLCATSRDIQSYEQYFGPGTRLTVT.

V is TRBV19 and J is TRBJ1-1, with 10 nucleotides matching TRBD1. V shed 3 bases, J shed 2 bases, and the junction held 6 bases outside the gene matches. The CDR3 consists of 16 residues. Germline V gene sequence: CDR1 LNHDA, CDR2 SQIVND (reference sequence). For the CDR3, the DNA is TGTGCCAGTAGTATTCGACAGGGGGCGGCCAACACTGAAGCTTTCTTT. Translating it yields CASSIRQGAANTEAFF.

The rearrangement uses TRBV6-5 and TRBJ1-5, with 8 bases matching TRBD1. The CDR3 loop spans 16 amino acids. The V gene end was trimmed by 0 bases and the J gene end by 7 bases; junction bases not matched to a gene: 8. Germline V gene data show CDR1 as MNHEY and CDR2 as SVGAGI. The CDR3 sequence: CASSYSSQGAGQPQHF. CDR3 DNA sequence: TGTGCCAGCAGTTACTCGAGCCAGGGGGCAGGACAGCCCCAGCATTTT.

The rearrangement uses TRBV11-2 and TRBJ1-6, with D perhaps matching TRBD1 (5 bases). The CDR3 has 15 amino acids. Germline V gives CDR1 SGHAT, CDR2 FQNNGV. Trimming removed 0 bases at V and 10 bases at J, with 13 bases between. The CDR3 DNA reads as TGTGCCAGCAGCTTAGAGCCAGGGCTGGCGTCACCCCTCCACTTT. This encodes CASSLEPGLASPLHF.

CDR3 sequence: CSVVGTARETQYF. The CDR3 DNA reads TGCAGCGTTGTAGGGACAGCAAGAGAGACCCAGTACTTC. J is TRBJ2-5 and V is TRBV29-1; TRBD1 agrees at 7 bases. This CDR3 spans 13 amino acids. Germline CDR1 is SQVTM and CDR2 is ANQGSEA. Unmatched junction bases numbered 6, after V lost 4 bases and J lost 4 bases.

This rearrangement joins TRBV12-5 to TRBJ1-2; unclear D gene. The CDR3 consists of 13 residues. Germline values: CDR1 LGHNT, CDR2 FRNRAP. The ends were cut back, 1 base at V and 3 bases at J, with 6 bases in the middle. CDR3 in amino acids: CASGLGQDYGYTF. The CDR3, as DNA: TGTGCTAGTGGTTTGGGTCAGGACTATGGCTACACCTTC.

This clone occurred a few times. The chain is built from TRBV5-5 and TRBJ1-3; TRBD1 might be the D (5 bases). The CDR3 is 16 amino acids. Between the trimmed V and J ends, which lost 1 base and 0 bases, there was a span of 11 bases. From germline, CDR1 is SGHKS and CDR2 YYEKEE (reference sequence). The CDR3 coding sequence is TGTGCCAGCAGCTTGACAGGACTAGACTCTGGAAACACCATATATTTT. Translating it yields CASSLTGLDSGNTIYF.

This chain connects TRBV19 to TRBJ2-7, with TRBD1 identical over 11 bases. With V trimmed by 5 bases and J by 5 bases, 5 bases remained unmatched. The CDR3 is made up of 14 amino acids. The germline V gene encodes CDR1 LNHDA and CDR2 SQIVND (reference sequence). Here the CDR3 reads CASSPRTGGHEQYF. In DNA, the CDR3 is TGTGCCAGTAGTCCCCGGACAGGGGGCCACGAGCAGTACTTC.

This clone showed up just a few times. The CDR3 sequence is CASSDPLEMNYGYTF. Here the CDR3 DNA reads TGTGCCAGCAGTGACCCACTTGAAATGAACTATGGCTACACCTTC. The chain employs TRBV2 and TRBJ1-2, with D unclear. The CDR3 covers 15 residues. Trimming removed 3 bases at V and 2 bases at J, with 13 bases between. The germline V gene encodes CDR1 SNHLY and CDR2 FYNNEI.

The chain recombines TRBV7-2 with TRBJ1-2; TRBD1 might be the D (6 bases). Germline V gene sequence: CDR1 SGHTA, CDR2 FQGNSA. V was clipped by 3 bases and J by 8 bases, with 10 bases between them. The CDR3 spans 12 residues. The CDR3: CASSLGAGGYTF. The CDR3, as DNA: TGTGCCAGCAGCTTGGGGGCAGGGGGCTACACCTTC.

The V call is TRBV30, the J call TRBJ1-1; TRBD1 is a possible D gene (6 bases). Germline V gene sequence: CDR1 GTSNPN, CDR2 SVGIG (reference sequence). The CDR3 runs to 13 residues. Deletions cut 0 bases from V and 12 bases from J, with 17 bases between. The CDR3 is CAWSVDAGGRSFF. The CDR3 region has the DNA TGTGCCTGGAGTGTAGATGCGGGGGGGCGGTCTTTCTTT.

This chain links TRBV14 with TRBJ2-1; no definite D call. V lost 1 base and J lost 9, with 4 bases in between. Germline assignment: CDR1 SGHDN and CDR2 FVKESK. The CDR3 loop spans 11 amino acids. The CDR3 region is CASSQGGEQFF. CDR3 in DNA: TGTGCCAGCAGCCAAGGCGGTGAGCAGTTCTTC.

This clone was counted between two and nine times. The chain has TRBV2 and TRBJ1-1; maybe TRBD1 (5 bases). Trimming shortened V by 3 bases and J by 1 base, and 12 bases separated the two germline ends. Looked up from germline, CDR1 is SNHLY and CDR2 is FYNNEI. This CDR3 is 15 amino acids long. DNA for the CDR3: TGTGCCAGCAGTGAGATGACCCAGGGGAACACTGAAGCTTTCTTT. Protein: CASSEMTQGNTEAFF.

This chain uses TRBV4-1 with TRBJ2-7; no definite D call. CDR1 and CDR2 from the germline V gene are MGHRA and YSYEKL. The CDR3 totals 13 residues. V lost 5 bases and J lost 3, with 11 bases in between. Here the CDR3 reads CASSERVFYEQYF. Written as DNA, the CDR3 is TGCGCCAGCAGCGAACGGGTGTTCTACGAGCAGTACTTC.

CDR3: CASSQVAGAHNEQFF. CDR3 in DNA: TGTGCCAGCAGCCAAGTAGCGGGGGCCCACAATGAGCAGTTCTTC. V usage is TRBV14 and J usage is TRBJ2-1; 9 positions match TRBD2. This CDR3 comprises 15 residues. CDR1 and CDR2 from the germline V gene are SGHDN and FVKESK. The V gene end was trimmed by 1 base and the J gene end by 5 bases; junction bases not matched to a gene: 3.

This chain links TRBV6-5 with TRBJ2-3; D is ambiguous. There are 14 residues in the CDR3. Trimming cost V 2 bases and J 4 bases, with 10 bases left between them. CDR1 and CDR2 from the germline V gene are MNHEY and SVGAGI. The CDR3 reads CASSYLASSDTQYF. The CDR3 bases are TGTGCCAGCAGTTACCTCGCTAGTTCAGATACGCAGTATTTT.

This clone was seen a handful of times. V and J are TRBV18 and TRBJ2-3; a weak D match, TRBD2 (5 bases). V shed 1 base and J shed 2 bases, with 10 bases lying between them. The germline V gene has CDR1 KGHSH and CDR2 LQKENI. CDR3 size: 15 residues. The CDR3 DNA is TGTGCCAGCTCACCACAACGGACTGACACAGATACGCAGTATTTT. Protein product: CASSPQRTDTDTQYF.

The chain couples TRBV4-3 to TRBJ2-3; 10 nucleotides agree with TRBD2. V shed 3 bases, J shed 2 bases, and the junction held 8 bases outside the gene matches. Germline V gives CDR1 LGHNA, CDR2 YSLEER. This CDR3 is built from 17 residues. The CDR3 DNA reads as TGCGCCAGCAGCCACCGAGGACTAGCGGAGATCACAGATACGCAGTATTTT. This translates into CASSHRGLAEITDTQYF.

This clone occurred once. The genes are TRBV7-2 and TRBJ1-2; D is ambiguous. V was trimmed by 1 base and J by 8 bases, leaving 14 bases between them. This CDR3 comprises 14 residues. The V gene's germline CDR1 is SGHTA and CDR2 FQGNSA. As DNA, the CDR3 is TGTGCCAGCAGCTTAGGTCCCGGAGAGAGGGGCTACACCTTC. Translated: CASSLGPGERGYTF.

The chain employs TRBV5-1 and TRBJ1-1, with TRBD1 matching 7 bases. J was trimmed by 7 bases and V by 3 bases; bases with no gene match: 6. The CDR3 spans 13 residues. CDR1 and CDR2 (germline): SGHRS, YFSETQ. The CDR3 reads CASSSGDRIEAFF. CDR3 sequence (DNA): TGCGCCAGCAGCTCCGGGGACAGAATTGAAGCTTTCTTT.

The chain recombines TRBV3-1 (or the pseudogene TRBV3-2) with TRBJ1-1; 11 bases agree with TRBD1. The CDR3 consists of 14 residues. Germline CDR1 is LGHDT and CDR2 is YNNKEL (reference sequence). Trimming removed 4 bases from V and 8 bases from J; junction bases left unmatched: 6. The CDR3 nucleotides are TGTGCCAGCAGCCTCGGGACAGGGGGGACCGAAGCTTTCTTT. This codes for CASSLGTGGTEAFF.

This chain uses TRBV28 with TRBJ2-7; possible D gene TRBD2, 5 bases. The CDR3 spans 12 residues. CDR1 MDHEN and CDR2 SYDVKM come from the germline V gene. The V gene lost 3 bases and the J gene lost 4 bases, with 7 bases spanning the gap. Here the CDR3 reads CASSFGEYEQYF. CDR3 DNA sequence: TGTGCCAGCAGTTTCGGGGAATACGAGCAGTACTTC.

The rearrangement uses TRBV6-1 and TRBJ2-7; 7 bases line up with TRBD1. The CDR3 totals 14 residues. Germline-derived CDR1 and CDR2 are MNHNS and SASEGT. With 2 bases clipped from V and 5 bases from J, the junction kept 6 bases outside the gene matches. The CDR3 loop reads CASSELQGWDEQYF. The DNA for the CDR3 is TGTGCCAGCAGTGAATTACAGGGGTGGGACGAGCAGTACTTC.

The chain recombines TRBV28 with TRBJ1-5, with D maybe TRBD1 (5 bases). CDR3 size: 13 residues. CDR1 and CDR2 from the germline V gene are MDHEN and SYDVKM. V was pared by 5 bases and J by 7 bases, with 12 bases between. CDR3 in amino acids: CASSPGVGQPQHF. CDR3 bases: TGTGCCAGCAGTCCGGGGGTTGGCCAGCCCCAGCATTTT.

This chain connects TRBV5-1 to TRBJ1-3; 8 nucleotides match TRBD1. The junction had 4 bases not matched to a gene; V was cut back by 0 bases and J by 2 bases. CDR1 and CDR2 from the germline V gene are SGHRS and YFSETQ. The CDR3 length is 16 residues. CDR3: CASSLDVTGAGNTIYF. The CDR3 region has the DNA TGCGCCAGCAGCTTGGATGTGACAGGGGCTGGAAACACCATATATTTT.

The chain employs TRBV15 and TRBJ1-2, with a weak D call TRBD1 (6 bases). The CDR3 has 15 amino acids. Germline CDR1 reads LNHNV; CDR2 reads YYDKDF (reference sequence). Trimming took 3 bases from V and 8 from J, leaving 19 bases between them. The CDR3 DNA reads TGTGCCACCAGCAGCCGGGACATTAAAGTGGTGGGCTACACCTTC. Its protein product is CATSSRDIKVVGYTF.